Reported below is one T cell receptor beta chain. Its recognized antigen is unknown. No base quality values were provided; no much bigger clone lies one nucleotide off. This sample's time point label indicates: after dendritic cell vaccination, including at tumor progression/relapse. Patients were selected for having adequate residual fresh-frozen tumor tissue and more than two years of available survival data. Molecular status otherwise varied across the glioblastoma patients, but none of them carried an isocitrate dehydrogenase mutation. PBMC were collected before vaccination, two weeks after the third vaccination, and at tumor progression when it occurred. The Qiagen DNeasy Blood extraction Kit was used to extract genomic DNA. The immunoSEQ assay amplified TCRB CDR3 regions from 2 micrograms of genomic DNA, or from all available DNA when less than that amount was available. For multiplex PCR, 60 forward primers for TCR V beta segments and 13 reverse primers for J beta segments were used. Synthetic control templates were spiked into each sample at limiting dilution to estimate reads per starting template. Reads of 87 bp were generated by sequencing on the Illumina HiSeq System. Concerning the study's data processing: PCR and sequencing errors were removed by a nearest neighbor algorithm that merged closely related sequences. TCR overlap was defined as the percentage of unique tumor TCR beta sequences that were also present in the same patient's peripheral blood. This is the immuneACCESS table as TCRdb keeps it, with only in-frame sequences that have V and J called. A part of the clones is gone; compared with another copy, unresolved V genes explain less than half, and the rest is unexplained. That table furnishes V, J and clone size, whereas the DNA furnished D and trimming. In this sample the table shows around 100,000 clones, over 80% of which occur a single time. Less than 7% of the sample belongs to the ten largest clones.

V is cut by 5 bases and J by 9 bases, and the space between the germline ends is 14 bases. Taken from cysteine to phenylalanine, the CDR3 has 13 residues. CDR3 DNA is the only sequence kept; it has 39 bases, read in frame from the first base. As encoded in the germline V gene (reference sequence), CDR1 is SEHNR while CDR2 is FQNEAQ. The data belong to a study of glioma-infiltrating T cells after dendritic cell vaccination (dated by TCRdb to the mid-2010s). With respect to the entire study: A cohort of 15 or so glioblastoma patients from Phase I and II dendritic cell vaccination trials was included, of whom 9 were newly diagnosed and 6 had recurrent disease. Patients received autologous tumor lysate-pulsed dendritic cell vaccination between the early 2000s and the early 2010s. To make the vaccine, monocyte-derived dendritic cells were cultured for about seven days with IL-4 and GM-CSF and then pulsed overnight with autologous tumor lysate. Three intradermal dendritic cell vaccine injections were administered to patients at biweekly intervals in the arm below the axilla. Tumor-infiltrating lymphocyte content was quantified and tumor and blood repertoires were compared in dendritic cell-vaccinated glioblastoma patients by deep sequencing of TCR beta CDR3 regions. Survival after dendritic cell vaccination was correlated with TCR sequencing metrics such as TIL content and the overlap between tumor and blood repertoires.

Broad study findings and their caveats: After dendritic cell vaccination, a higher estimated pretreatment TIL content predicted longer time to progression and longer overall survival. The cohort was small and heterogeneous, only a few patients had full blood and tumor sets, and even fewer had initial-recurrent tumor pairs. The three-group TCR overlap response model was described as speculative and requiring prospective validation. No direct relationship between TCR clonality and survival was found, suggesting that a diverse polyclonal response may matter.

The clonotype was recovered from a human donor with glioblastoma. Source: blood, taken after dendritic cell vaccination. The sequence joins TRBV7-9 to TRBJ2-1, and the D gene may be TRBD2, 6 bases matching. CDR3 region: CASSATGEGEQFF. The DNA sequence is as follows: TGTGCCAGCAGCGCCACGGGAGAGGGTGAGCAGTTCTTC.